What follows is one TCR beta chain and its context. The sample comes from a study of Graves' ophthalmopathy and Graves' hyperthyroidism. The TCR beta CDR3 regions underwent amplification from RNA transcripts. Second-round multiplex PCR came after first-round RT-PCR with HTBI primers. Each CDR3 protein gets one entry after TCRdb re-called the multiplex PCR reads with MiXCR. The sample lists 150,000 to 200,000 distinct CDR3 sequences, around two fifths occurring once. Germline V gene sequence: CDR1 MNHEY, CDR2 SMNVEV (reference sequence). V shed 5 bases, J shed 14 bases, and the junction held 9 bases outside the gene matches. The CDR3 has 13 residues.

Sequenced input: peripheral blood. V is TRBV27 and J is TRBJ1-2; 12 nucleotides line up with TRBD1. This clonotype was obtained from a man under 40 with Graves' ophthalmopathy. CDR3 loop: CASSPTGTGGGTF. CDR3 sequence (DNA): TGTGCCAGCAGTCCGACCGGGACAGGGGGCGGTACCTTC.